This TCR beta chain was identified during a study of blood T cell repertoires in COVID-19. V lost 5 bases to trimming and J lost 3 bases, with 17 bases between them. The V gene's germline CDR1 is MDHEN and CDR2 SYDVKM. CDR3 length equals 16 residues. This table comes from immunoSEQ multiplex PCR, and its TCRdb copy is limited to in-frame clones, with some not included. This repertoire shows 390,000 or so clones, around nine tenths found once; its top ten account for approximately 10%. The sequencing input was PBMCs or T cells enriched from blood (not recorded which). The V and J genes are TRBV28 and TRBJ1-5, with D unclear. The receptor's source is a woman aged 45-65 years who had recovered from COVID-19. The CDR3 reads CASSPGPQRANQPQHF. The CDR3 bases are TGTGCCAGCAGTCCAGGACCCCAGAGGGCCAATCAGCCCCAGCATTTT.